This T cell receptor beta chain was recovered during a study of neurological immune-mediated disorders (dated by TCRdb to between 2018 and 2021). General notes on the study: Among the approximately 35 multiple sclerosis patients, relapsing-remitting MS was present in some 31 and secondary progressive MS was present in 3. Using UMI-based sequencing, the study compared peripheral blood TCR-beta repertoires from patients with HTLV-I-associated myelopathy (HAM/TSP), patients with multiple sclerosis, and healthy controls. The approximately 100 TCR-beta libraries included longitudinal samples, technical triplicates and paired sorted CD4+ and CD8+ T-cell subsets alongside PBMC samples. The cohort included some 66 subjects: about 14 with HAM/TSP, some 34 with multiple sclerosis, and some 20 healthy controls.

CDR1 and CDR2 were assigned from the germline V gene as SGHTA and FQGTGA. The CDR3 starts with the cysteine, ends with the phenylalanine, and has 16 residues. Left in the record is the CDR3 DNA by itself, 48 bases read in frame from the first base. V was cut back by 5 bases and J by 4 bases, leaving a gap of 19 bases between them. For the unsorted PBMC libraries, 2 million PBMCs were stored in RNAlater at -80 degrees C until RNA extraction and were used to generate the libraries. The multiple sclerosis patients were enrolled in a US clinical protocol that used magnetic resonance imaging to evaluate disease progression. Peripheral blood was subjected to Ficoll-Hypaque density gradient centrifugation to isolate PBMCs, which were then cryopreserved in liquid nitrogen. Broad study findings and their caveats: The MS cluster was not associated with any clinical or MRI features, and the authors stated that larger cohorts are needed. TCR clonal expansion was highest in HAM/TSP patients and lowest in MS patients, with MS patients falling below even healthy controls. Phylogenetic analysis grouped repertoires from 18 of 34 MS patients into a cluster of related CDR3 sequences, suggesting a possible repertoire-level signature. Across subjects, expanded clones never shared an identical CDR3 amino acid sequence, which suggests that the TCR-beta repertoires in every group were private.

cDNA was synthesized by template-switch 5'RACE using a primer with a 10-nucleotide random unique molecular identifier that tagged each TCR transcript. Each sequencing run produced over 200 million TCR-beta sequences covering 15-18 subjects. Total RNA was extracted with the RNeasy kit. The KAPA Real-time Library Amplification kit was used to amplify TCR-beta VDJ regions with primers for the TCR constant region and the 5'RACE anchor. A first PCR added sample indexes and Illumina adaptors, and a second PCR then raised library yield. After Ampure bead purification, the roughly 650 bp TCR product was size-selected on a 2% E-gel SizeSelection system. Before pooling, library quality was checked on a Bioanalyzer, concentration was measured with Qubit, and libraries were quantified with the Kapa Library Quantification kit. An Illumina HiSeq 2500 sequenced the libraries paired-end 2 x 150 bp. To increase sequence diversity, about 24-32% phiX was spiked into each library pool. Per the authors' processing: The UMI-based MiGEC pipeline processed quality-filtered reads and removed over 80% of raw TCR sequences during error correction. VDJ genes were aligned to IMGT germline references, and each clonotype was defined by a unique CDR3 amino acid sequence together with V-J genes. Clonal expansion, Shannon diversity and CDR3 relatedness were evaluated with VDJtools (CalcPairwiseDistances, ClusterSamples), while phylogenetic trees were built in CLCbio workbench. A clone was classed as expanded if it had 8 or more unique UMIs, a cutoff based on coefficient-of-variation modelling across technical triplicates. The public reads were reprocessed in TCRdb via fastp at Q25 and MiXCR, keeping in-frame beta chains. Rows are combined by CDR3 protein, so each entry shows the most common genes and DNA. The V and J calls come from TCRdb's annotation, not from the publication. In all, the sample holds 60,000 to 85,000 distinct CDR3 sequences, and around 5.2% of those were seen once. Roughly 7% of the sample goes to the ten largest clones.

At least ten counts were recorded for this clonotype. Its antigen specificity is not known. Base qualities are not recorded, but no much larger clone differs from it by a single base. The V gene is TRBV7-3 and the J gene is TRBJ2-3; the D segment cannot be called with confidence. This receptor was taken from a man aged 18 to 35 with multiple sclerosis. Sequencing was performed on PBMCs. The DNA is TGTGCCAGCAGCCTCACCCCGGCCGGGTACCCAGATACGCAGTATTTT. This translates into CASSLTPAGYPDTQYF. Outside the CDR3, residues come from the reference TRBV7-3 and TRBJ2-3 proteins, so the full variable domain is: GAGVSQTPSNKVTEKGKYVELRCDPISGHTALYWYRQSLGQGPEFLIYFQGTGAADDSGLPNDRFFAVRPEGSVSTLKIQRTERGDSAVYLCASSLTPAGYPDTQYFGPGTRLTVL.